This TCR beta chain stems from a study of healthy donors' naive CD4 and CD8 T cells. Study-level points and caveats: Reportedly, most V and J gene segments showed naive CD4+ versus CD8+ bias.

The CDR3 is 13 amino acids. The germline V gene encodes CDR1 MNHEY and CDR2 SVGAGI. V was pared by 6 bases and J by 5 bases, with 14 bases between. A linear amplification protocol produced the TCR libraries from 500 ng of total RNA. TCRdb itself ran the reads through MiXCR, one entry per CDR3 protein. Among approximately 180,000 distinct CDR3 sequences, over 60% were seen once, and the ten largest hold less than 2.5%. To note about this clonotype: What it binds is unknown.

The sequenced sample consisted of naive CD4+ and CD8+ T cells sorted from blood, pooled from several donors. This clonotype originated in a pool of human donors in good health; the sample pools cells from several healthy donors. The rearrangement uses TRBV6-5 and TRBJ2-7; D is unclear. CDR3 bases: TGTGCCAGCAGCCGTACTAACTGGGACGAGCAGTACTTC. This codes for CASSRTNWDEQYF.